This T cell receptor (beta chain) stems from a study of T cell changes during pregnancy in multiple sclerosis. V lost 2 bases, J lost 8 bases, and 11 bases lay in between. This CDR3 region has 13 residues. The germline gives CDR1 MNHNS, CDR2 SASEGT. The repertoire was sequenced with immunoSEQ multiplex PCR; TCRdb's copy has only in-frame clones and lacks some. The sample carries tens of thousands of clones, just under 95% recorded once. This TCR came from a female donor with multiple sclerosis, enrolled in a pregnancy study. Sequencing was performed on peripheral blood, taken in the first trimester of pregnancy. The V call is TRBV6-1, the J call TRBJ2-3; the D gene is possibly TRBD1 (6 bases). CDR3 residues: CASSEQEGGTQYF. The CDR3 DNA reads TGTGCCAGCAGTGAACAGGAAGGGGGTACGCAGTATTTT.